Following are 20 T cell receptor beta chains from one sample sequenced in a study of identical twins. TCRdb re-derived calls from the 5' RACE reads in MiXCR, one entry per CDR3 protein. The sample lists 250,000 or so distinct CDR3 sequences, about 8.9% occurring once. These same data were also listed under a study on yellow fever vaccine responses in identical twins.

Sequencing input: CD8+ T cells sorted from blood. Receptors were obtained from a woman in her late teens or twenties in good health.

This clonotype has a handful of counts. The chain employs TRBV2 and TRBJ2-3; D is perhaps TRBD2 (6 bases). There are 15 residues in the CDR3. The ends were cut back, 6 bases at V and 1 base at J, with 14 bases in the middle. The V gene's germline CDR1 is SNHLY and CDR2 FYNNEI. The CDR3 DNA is TGTGCCAGCAGAGCTGGGGGGAGTCGCACAGATACGCAGTATTTT. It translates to CASRAGGSRTDTQYF.

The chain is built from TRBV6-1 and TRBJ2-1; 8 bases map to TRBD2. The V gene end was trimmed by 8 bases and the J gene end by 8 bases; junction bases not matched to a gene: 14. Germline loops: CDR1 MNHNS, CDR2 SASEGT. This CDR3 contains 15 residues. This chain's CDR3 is CASLLGVAGFYEQFF. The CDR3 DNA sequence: TGTGCCAGCCTGTTAGGGGTAGCGGGATTTTATGAGCAGTTCTTC.

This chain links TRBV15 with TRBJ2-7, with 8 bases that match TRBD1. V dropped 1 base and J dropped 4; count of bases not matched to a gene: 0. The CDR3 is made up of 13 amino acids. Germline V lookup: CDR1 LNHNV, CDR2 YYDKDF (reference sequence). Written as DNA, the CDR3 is TGTGCCACCAGCAGAGGGGACAGGTACGAGCAGTACTTC. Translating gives CATSRGDRYEQYF.

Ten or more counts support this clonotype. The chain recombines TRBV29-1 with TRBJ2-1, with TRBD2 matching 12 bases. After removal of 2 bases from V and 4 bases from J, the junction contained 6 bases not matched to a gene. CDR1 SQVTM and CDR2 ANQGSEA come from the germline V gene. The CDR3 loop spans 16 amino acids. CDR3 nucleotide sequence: TGCAGCGTTGAACCCCTACTAGCGGGAGGTTACAATGAGCAGTTCTTC. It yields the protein CSVEPLLAGGYNEQFF.

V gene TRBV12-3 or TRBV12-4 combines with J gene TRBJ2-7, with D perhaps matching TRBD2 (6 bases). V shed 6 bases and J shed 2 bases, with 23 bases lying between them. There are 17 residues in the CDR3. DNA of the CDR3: TGTGCCAGCAGCCGGCGGGGAGTACAGGAAGGGGCCTACGAGCAGTACTTC. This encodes CASSRRGVQEGAYEQYF.

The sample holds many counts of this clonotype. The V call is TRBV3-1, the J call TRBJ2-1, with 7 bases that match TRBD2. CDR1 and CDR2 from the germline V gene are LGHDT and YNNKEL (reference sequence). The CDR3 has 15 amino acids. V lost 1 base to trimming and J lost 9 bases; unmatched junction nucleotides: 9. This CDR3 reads CASSQVTSVLAEQFF. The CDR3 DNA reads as TGTGCCAGCAGCCAAGTTACTAGCGTTTTGGCTGAGCAGTTCTTC.

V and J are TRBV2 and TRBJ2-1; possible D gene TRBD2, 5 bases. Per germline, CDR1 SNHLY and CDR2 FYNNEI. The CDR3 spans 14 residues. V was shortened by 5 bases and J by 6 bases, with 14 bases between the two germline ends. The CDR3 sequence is CASSPRTAGNEQFF. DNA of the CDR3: TGTGCCAGCAGTCCCCGGACTGCCGGCAATGAGCAGTTCTTC.

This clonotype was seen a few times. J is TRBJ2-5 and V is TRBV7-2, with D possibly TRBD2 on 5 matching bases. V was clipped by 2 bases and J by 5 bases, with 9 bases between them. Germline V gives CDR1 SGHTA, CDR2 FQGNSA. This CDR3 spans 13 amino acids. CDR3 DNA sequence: TGTGCCAGCAGCTTAAACCGGAGGGAGACCCAGTACTTC. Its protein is CASSLNRRETQYF.

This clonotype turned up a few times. The DNA of the CDR3 is TGCAGTGCTAGAGACCGGGACTTGATCCAAGAGACCCAGTACTTC. Residues: CSARDRDLIQETQYF. V gene TRBV20-1 combines with J gene TRBJ2-5; tentative D call: TRBD2 (6 bases). The length of the CDR3 is 15 residues. Germline CDR1 reads DFQATT; CDR2 reads SNEGSKA (reference sequence). V was trimmed by 0 bases and J by 1 base, leaving 12 bases between them.

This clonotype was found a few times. CDR3 nucleotides: TGCGCCAGCAGCTTGTCTCAGGGGGCGCTGGGTAAGGGCTACACCTTC. It yields the protein CASSLSQGALGKGYTF. The rearrangement links TRBV5-1 to TRBJ1-2; TRBD1 agrees at 8 bases. The CDR3 consists of 16 residues. Germline V gene data show CDR1 as SGHRS and CDR2 as YFSETQ. The J segment lost 8 bases and the V segment lost 1 base, leaving 13 bases of the junction unmatched.

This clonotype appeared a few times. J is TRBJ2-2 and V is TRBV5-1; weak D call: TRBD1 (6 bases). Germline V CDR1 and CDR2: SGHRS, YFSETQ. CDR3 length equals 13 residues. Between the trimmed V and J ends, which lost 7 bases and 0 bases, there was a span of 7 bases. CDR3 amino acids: CASGQSNTGELFF. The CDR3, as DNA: TGCGCCAGCGGACAGTCGAACACCGGGGAGCTGTTTTTT.

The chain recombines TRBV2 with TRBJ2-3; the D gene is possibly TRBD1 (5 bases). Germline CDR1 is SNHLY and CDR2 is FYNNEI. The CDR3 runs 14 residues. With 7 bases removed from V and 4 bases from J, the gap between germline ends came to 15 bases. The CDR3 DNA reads TGTGCCAGCAAGGGGATCGATCTTGCAGATACGCAGTATTTT. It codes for CASKGIDLADTQYF.

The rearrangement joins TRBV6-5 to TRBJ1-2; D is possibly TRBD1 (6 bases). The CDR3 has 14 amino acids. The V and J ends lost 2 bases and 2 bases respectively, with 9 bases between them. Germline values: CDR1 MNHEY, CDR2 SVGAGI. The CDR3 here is CASSYEGGNYGYTF. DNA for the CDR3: TGTGCCAGCAGTTACGAGGGGGGGAACTATGGCTACACCTTC.

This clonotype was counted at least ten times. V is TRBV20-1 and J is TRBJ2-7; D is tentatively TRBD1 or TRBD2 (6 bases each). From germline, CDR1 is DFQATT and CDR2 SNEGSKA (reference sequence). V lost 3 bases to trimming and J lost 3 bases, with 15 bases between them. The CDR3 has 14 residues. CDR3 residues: CSARPWGAGYEQYF. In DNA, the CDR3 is TGCAGTGCTAGGCCGTGGGGGGCAGGCTACGAGCAGTACTTC.

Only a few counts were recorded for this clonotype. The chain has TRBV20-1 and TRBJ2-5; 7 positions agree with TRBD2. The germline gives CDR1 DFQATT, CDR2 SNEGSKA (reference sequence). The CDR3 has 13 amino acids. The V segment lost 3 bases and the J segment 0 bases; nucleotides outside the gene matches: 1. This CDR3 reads CSASGGYQETQYF. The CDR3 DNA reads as TGCAGTGCTAGCGGGGGGTACCAAGAGACCCAGTACTTC.

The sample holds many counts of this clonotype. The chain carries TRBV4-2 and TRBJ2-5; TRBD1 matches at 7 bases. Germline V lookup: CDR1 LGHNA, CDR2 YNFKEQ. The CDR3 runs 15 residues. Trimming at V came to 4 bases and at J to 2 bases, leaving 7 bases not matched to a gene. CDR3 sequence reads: CASSLQSRGQETQYF. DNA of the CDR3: TGTGCCAGCAGCCTACAAAGCAGGGGGCAAGAGACCCAGTACTTC.

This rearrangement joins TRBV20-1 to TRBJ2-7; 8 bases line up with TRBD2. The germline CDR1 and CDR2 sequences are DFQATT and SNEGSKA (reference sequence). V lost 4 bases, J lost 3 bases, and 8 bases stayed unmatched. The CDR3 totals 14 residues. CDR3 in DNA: TGCAGTGCTATTCCACTAGCGGATCTCTACGAGCAGTACTTC. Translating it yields CSAIPLADLYEQYF.

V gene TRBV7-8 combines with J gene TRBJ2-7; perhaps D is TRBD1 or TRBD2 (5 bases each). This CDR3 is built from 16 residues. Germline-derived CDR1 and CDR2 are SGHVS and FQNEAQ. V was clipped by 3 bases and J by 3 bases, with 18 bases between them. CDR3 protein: CASSFGDPDGYYEQYF. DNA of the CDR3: TGTGCCAGCAGCTTTGGGGACCCCGACGGTTACTACGAGCAGTACTTC.

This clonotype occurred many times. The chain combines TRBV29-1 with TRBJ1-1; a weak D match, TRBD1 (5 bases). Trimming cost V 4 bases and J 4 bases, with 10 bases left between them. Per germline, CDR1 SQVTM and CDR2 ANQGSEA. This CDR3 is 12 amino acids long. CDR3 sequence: CSVGRGGTEAFF. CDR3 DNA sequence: TGCAGCGTTGGGAGGGGAGGCACTGAAGCTTTCTTT.

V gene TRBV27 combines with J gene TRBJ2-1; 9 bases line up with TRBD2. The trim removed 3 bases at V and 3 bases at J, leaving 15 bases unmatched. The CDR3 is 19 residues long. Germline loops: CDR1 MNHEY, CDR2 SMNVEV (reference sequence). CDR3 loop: CASSFFTRWASGNYNEQFF. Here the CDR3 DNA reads TGTGCCAGCAGTTTCTTCACCCGGTGGGCTAGCGGGAACTACAATGAGCAGTTCTTC.